This T cell receptor beta chain was identified in a study of cytomegalovirus exposure and HLA in healthy donors. The PCR ran on 60 Vbeta and 13 Jbeta primers. Repertoires were generated with immunoSEQ multiplex PCR, while TCRdb's copy carries only in-frame clones and drops some. This table has around 130,000 clones, around 69% appearing once. Germline V CDR1 and CDR2: PRHDT, FYEKMQ (reference sequence). V gave up 6 bases and J gave up 1 base, with 9 bases separating them. The CDR3 consists of 13 residues. The sequencing sample was made of PBMCs. J is TRBJ2-5 and V is TRBV13, with D hard to call. The TCR comes from a human donor in good health. Here the CDR3 reads CASSFDSQETQYF. The CDR3 DNA follows: TGTGCCAGCAGTTTTGACTCCCAAGAGACCCAGTACTTC.